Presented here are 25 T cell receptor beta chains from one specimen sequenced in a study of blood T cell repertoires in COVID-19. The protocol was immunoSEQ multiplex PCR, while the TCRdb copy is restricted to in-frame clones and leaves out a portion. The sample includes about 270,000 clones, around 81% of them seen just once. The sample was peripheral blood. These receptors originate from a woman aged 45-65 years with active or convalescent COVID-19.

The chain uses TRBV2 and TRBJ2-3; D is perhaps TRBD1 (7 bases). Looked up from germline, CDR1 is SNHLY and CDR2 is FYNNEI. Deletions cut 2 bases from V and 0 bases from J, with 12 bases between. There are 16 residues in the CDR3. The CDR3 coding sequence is TGTGCCAGCAGTGAACAGGGGGGATCTAGCACAGATACGCAGTATTTT. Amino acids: CASSEQGGSSTDTQYF.

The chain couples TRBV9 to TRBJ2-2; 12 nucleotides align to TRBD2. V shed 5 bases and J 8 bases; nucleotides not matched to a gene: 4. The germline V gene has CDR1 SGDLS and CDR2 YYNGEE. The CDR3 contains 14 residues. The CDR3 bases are TGTGCCAGCAGTACTAGCGGGAGGTTTGGGGAGCTGTTTTTT. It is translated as CASSTSGRFGELFF. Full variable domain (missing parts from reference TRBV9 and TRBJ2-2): DSGVTQTPKHLITATGQRVTLRCSPRSGDLSVYWYQQSLDQGLQFLIQYYNGEERAKGNILERFSAQQFPDLHSELNLSSLELGDSALYFCASSTSGRFGELFFGEGSRLTVL.

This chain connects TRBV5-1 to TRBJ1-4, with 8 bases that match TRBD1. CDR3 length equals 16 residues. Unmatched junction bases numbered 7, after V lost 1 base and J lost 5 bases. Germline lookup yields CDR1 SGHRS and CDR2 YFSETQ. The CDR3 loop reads CASSLSPGGLNEKLFF. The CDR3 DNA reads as TGCGCCAGCAGCTTGAGTCCAGGGGGCCTCAATGAAAAACTGTTTTTT.

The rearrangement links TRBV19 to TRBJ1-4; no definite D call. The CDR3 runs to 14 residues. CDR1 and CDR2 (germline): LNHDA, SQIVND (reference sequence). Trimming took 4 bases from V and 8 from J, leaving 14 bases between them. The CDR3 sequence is CASSNPSRGEKLFF. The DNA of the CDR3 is TGTGCCAGTAGTAACCCGAGCCGGGGAGAAAAACTGTTTTTT.

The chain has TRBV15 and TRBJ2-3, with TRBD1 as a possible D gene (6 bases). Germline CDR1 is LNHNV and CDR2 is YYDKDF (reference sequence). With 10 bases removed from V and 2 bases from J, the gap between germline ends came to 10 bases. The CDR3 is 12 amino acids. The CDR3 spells CAIRGTTDTQYF. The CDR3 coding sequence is TGTGCCATTAGGGGGACCACAGATACGCAGTATTTT.

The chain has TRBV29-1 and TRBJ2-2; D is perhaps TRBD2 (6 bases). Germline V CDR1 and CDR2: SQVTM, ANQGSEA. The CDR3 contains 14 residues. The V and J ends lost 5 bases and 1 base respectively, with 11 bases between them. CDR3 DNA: TGCAGCGTTTCTGTAGCGGTGAACACCGGGGAGCTGTTTTTT. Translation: CSVSVAVNTGELFF.

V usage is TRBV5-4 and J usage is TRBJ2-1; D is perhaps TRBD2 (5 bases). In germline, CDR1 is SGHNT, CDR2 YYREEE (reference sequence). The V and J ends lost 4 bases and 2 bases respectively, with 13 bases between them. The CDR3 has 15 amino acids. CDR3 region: CASSQEQRTYNEQFF. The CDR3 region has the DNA TGTGCCAGCAGCCAGGAGCAGCGGACCTACAATGAGCAGTTCTTC.

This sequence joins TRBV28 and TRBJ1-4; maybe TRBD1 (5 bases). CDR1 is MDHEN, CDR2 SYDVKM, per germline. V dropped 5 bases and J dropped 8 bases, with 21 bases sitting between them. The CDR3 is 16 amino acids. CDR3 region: CASSPLGATLEEKLFF. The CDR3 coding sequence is TGTGCCAGCAGTCCTCTAGGGGCCACCCTAGAGGAAAAACTGTTTTTT.

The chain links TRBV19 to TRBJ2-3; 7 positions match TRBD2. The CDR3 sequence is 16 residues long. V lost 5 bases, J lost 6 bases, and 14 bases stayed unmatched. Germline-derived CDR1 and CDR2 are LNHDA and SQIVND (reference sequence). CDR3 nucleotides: TGTGCCAGTAGTTCCTGGTGGGGAGGGCGGTCCGATACGCAGTATTTT. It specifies CASSSWWGGRSDTQYF.

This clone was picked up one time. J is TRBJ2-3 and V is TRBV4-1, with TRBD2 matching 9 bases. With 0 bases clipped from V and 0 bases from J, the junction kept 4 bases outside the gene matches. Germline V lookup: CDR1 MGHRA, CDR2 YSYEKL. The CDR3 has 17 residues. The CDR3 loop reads CASSQDPSGASTDTQYF. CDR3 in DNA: TGCGCCAGCAGCCAAGATCCTAGCGGGGCTAGCACAGATACGCAGTATTTT.

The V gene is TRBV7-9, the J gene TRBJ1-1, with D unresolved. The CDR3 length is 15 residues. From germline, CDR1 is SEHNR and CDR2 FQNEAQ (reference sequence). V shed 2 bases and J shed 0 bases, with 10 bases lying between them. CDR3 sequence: CASSLRVGVNTEAFF. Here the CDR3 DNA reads TGTGCCAGCAGCTTAAGAGTAGGAGTGAACACTGAAGCTTTCTTT.

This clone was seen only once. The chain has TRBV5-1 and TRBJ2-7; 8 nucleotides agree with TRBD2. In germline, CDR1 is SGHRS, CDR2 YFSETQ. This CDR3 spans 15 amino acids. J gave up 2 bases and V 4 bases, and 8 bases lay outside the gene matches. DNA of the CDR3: TGCGCCAGCAGCCCGATAGCGGGACCCACCTACGAGCAGTACTTC. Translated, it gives CASSPIAGPTYEQYF.

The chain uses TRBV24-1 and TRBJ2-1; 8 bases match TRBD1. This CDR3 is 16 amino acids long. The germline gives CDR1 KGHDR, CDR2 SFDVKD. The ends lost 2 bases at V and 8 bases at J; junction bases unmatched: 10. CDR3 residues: CATSDWGRGRVDEQFF. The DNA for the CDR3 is TGTGCCACCAGTGATTGGGGCAGGGGGCGCGTTGATGAGCAGTTCTTC.

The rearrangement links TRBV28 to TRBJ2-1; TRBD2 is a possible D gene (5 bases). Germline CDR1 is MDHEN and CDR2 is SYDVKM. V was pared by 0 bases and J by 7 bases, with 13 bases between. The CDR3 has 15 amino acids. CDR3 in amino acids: CASSLWTERGNEQFF. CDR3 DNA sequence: TGTGCCAGCAGTTTATGGACGGAGCGCGGGAATGAGCAGTTCTTC.

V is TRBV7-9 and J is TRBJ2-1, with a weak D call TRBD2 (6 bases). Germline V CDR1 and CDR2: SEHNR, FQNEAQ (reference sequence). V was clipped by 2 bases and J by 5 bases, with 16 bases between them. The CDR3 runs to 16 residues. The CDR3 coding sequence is TGTGCCAGCAGCTTAATCGGACTAATAACTAACAATGAGCAGTTCTTC. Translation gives CASSLIGLITNNEQFF.

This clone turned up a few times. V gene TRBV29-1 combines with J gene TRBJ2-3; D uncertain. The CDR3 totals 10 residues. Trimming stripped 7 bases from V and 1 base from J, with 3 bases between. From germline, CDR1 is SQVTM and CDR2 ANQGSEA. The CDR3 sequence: CSAGTDTQYF. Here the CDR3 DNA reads TGCAGCGCCGGCACAGATACGCAGTATTTT.

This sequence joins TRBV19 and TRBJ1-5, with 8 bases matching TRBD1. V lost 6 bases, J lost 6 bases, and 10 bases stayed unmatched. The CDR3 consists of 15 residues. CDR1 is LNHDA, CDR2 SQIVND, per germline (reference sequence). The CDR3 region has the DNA TGTGCCAGTAGGGGGGGGCAGGGGGCTCCTCAGCCCCAGCATTTT. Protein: CASRGGQGAPQPQHF.

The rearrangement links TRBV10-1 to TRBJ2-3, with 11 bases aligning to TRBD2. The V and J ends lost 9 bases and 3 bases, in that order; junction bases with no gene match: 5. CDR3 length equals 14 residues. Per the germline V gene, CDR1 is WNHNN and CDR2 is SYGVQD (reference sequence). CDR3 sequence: CASTSGSATDTQYF. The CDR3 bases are TGCGCCAGTACTAGCGGGAGCGCGACAGATACGCAGTATTTT.

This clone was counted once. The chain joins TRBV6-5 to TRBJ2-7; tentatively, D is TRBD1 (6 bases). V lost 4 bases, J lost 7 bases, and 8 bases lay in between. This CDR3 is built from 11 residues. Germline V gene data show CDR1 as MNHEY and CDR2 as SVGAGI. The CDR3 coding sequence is TGTGCCAGCAGTTCAAGGGGGGAGCAGTACTTC. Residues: CASSSRGEQYF.

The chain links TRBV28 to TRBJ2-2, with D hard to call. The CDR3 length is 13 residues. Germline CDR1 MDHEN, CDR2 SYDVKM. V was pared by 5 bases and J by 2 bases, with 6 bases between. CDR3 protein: CASSLTNTGELFF. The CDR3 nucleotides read TGTGCCAGCAGTCTGACAAACACCGGGGAGCTGTTTTTT. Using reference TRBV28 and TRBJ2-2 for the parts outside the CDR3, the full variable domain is DVKVTQSSRYLVKRTGEKVFLECVQDMDHENMFWYRQDPGLGLRLIYFSYDVKMKEKGDIPEGYSVSREKKERFSLILESASTNQTSMYLCASSLTNTGELFFGEGSRLTVL.

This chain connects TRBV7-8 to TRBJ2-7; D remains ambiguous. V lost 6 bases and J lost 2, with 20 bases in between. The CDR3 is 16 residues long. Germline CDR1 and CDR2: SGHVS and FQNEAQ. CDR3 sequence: CASSPKRTPRPYEQYF. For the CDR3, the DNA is TGTGCCAGCAGTCCCAAGAGAACTCCCCGCCCCTACGAGCAGTACTTC.

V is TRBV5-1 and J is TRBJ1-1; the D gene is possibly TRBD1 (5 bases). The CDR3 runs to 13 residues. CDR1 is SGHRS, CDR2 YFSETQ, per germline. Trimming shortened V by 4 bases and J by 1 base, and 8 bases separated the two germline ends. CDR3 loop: CASSKGPNTEAFF. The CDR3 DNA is TGCGCCAGCAGCAAGGGGCCGAACACTGAAGCTTTCTTT.

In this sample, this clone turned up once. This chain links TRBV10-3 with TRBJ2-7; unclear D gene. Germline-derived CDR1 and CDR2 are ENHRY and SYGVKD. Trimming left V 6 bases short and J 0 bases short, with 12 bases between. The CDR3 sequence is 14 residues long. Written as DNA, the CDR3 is TGTGCCATCAGCTTCGACTCGAGCTCCTACGAGCAGTACTTC. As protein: CAISFDSSSYEQYF.

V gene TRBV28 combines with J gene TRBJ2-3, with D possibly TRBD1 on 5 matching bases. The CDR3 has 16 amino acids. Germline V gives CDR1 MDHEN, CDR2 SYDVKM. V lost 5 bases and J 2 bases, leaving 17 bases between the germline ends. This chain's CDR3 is CASSVMGQGNTDTQYF. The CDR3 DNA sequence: TGTGCCAGCAGTGTAATGGGGCAGGGAAACACAGATACGCAGTATTTT.

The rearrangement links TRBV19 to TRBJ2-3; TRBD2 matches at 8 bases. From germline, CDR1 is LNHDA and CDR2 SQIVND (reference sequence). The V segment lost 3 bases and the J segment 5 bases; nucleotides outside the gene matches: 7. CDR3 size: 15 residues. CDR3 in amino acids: CASSMNGRGGDTQYF. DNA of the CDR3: TGTGCCAGTAGTATGAACGGGAGGGGAGGAGATACGCAGTATTTT.